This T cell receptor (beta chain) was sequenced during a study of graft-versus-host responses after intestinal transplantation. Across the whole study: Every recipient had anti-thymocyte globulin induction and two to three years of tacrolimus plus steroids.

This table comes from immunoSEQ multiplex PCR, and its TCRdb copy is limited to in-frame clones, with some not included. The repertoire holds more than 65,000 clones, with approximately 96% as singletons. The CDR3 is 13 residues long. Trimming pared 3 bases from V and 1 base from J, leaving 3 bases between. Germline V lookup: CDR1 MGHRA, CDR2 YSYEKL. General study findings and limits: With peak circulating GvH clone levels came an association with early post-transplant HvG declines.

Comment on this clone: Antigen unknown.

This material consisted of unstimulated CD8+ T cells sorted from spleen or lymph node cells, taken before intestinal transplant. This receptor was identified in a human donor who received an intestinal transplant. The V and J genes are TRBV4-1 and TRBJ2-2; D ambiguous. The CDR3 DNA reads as TGCGCCAGCAGCCAGGAGAACACCGGGGAGCTGTTTTTT. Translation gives CASSQENTGELFF.